This T cell receptor beta chain was observed in a study of memory CD8 T cells in hepatitis C reinfection (TCRdb year 2017). At the level of the whole study: Two consecutive HCV infections were spontaneously resolved by three donors, whereas a primary infection was cleared by two donors who then became chronically infected after reinfection. HCV reinfection was defined by a positive HCV RNA test following two negative tests taken at least 60 days apart. Peak reinfection samples were obtained 3 to 8 weeks after detection of reinfection. In about 5 donors, the study followed the TCR beta repertoire of virus-specific CD8 T cells over time through an HCV reinfection episode. Between about 2009 and 2013, roughly five reinfection cases that had stored pre-reinfection samples were identified. In the reinfection study, participants with a resolved prior HCV infection were followed up every 3 months. Previously published longitudinal data on tetramer+ CD8 T cell frequency were used to select the peak reinfection time point. The study at large found these results: With only a handful of donors, the study could not reach definitive conclusions about public clonotypes linked to secondary clearance.

A remark on this clone: It lacks a known antigen. Base qualities are not provided; no much larger clone lies one nucleotide away.

The V and J ends are trimmed by 4 bases and 3 bases, leaving 18 bases between them. CDR1 and CDR2, per the germline V gene, are ENHRY and SYGVKD. Counted from cysteine to phenylalanine, this CDR3 has 16 amino acids. Only the CDR3 portion is preserved as DNA: 48 bases, with reading frame beginning at the first base. Read against the paper, the sample's time point label means: peak reinfection, 3 to 8 weeks after reinfection detection. TCR sequencing was performed on the sorted cells directly ex vivo, without any in vitro expansion beforehand. The donors were people who inject drugs and were enrolled in Canada's Montreal Acute Hepatitis C Cohort Study (HEPCO). As controls, total naive CD8 T cells were sorted as viable CD3+ CD8+ CD45RO- cells from two donors at all three reinfection time points. Before sorting, cryopreserved peripheral blood mononuclear cells were thawed and used as the source for purifying CD8 T cells. The MACS CD8+ T cell Isolation Kit was used to enrich CD8 T cells by negative selection. Cells were sorted on a BD FACSAria II sorter running FACSDiva software, and FlowJo was used to analyze the data.

Libraries came from the immunoSEQ multiplex PCR assay. Genomic DNA was extracted from the sorted cells, and the TCR beta V, D and J regions were sequenced using the automated high-throughput method of Adaptive Biotechnologies. A two-step, bias-controlled multiplex PCR was used to amplify the CDR3 regions. Amplified TCR beta libraries were sequenced on an Illumina instrument. The authors' analysis ran thus. The demultiplexed reads were processed to cut down on amplification and sequencing bias, and the IMGT database was used to assign CDR3 sequences to gene families. ImmunoSEQ software version 2.0 was used to analyze the repertoire data. Clonotype lists were filtered to remove out-of-frame sequences as well as sequences containing stop codons in the CDR3. Any clonotype with a frequency under 0.01% was left out, since that frequency corresponded to less than one cell. Richness was calculated by dividing observed richness by input cell number, and evenness was calculated by dividing Shannon entropy by log observed richness. Simpson diversity and Morisita-Horn overlap indices were used to quantify repertoire diversity and similarity between time points. Each clonotype was placed into one of four groups: dominant (>1%), sub-dominant (0.5-0.99%), low abundance (0.1-0.49%) or lowest abundance (<0.1%). A germline index was derived by subtracting total nucleotide additions from total CDR3 length and dividing the result by total CDR3 length. Sourced from immuneACCESS, this table was stored by TCRdb with only in-frame sequences that have V and J called. A share of the clones is absent; for the studies checked, an unresolved V gene accounts for under half, and the remainder has no known explanation. D and trimming were read from the DNA, whereas the V and J calls and clone size are those reported in that table. This sample lists around 45,000 clones; around 89% were detected once. Under 1.5% of the sample belongs to the ten largest clones.

The rearranged segments are TRBV10-3 and TRBJ2-5, with no reliable assignment of the D segment. Sequencing input: naive CD8+ T cells sorted from blood. In the paper's terms, the cell subset or site label means: total naive CD8+CD45RO- T cells. The clonotype comes from a young man with hepatitis C virus infection. The CDR3 region has the sequence CAISGDFGTTEETQYF. The DNA sequence is given as TGTGCCATCAGTGGAGACTTCGGTACCACCGAAGAGACCCAGTACTTC.